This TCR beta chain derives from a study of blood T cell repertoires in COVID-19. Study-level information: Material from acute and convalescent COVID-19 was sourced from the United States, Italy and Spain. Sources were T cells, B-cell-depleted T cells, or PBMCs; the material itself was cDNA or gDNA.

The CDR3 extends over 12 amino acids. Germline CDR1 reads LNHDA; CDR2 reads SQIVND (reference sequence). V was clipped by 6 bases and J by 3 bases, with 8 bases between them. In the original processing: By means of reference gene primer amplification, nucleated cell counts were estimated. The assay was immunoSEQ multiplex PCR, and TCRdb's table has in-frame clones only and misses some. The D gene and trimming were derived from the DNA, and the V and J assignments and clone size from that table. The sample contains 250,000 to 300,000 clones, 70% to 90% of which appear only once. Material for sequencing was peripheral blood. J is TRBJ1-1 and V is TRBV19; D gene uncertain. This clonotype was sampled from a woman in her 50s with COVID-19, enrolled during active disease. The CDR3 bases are TGTGCCAGTAGGGCAGGATACACTGAAGCTTTCTTT. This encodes CASRAGYTEAFF.